The 11 T cell receptor beta chains below all came from one sample that was sequenced in a study of T cell repertoires in cytomegalovirus infection. MiXCR, run by TCRdb on the reads, gives a single entry per CDR3 protein. The profile shows approximately 990,000 distinct CDR3 sequences, 30% to 40% of them singletons. No antigen has been identified for these receptors. Sequencing used cultured CD8+ T cells from PBMCs, obtained from culture after CMV antigen stimulation. The receptor source for this set is a human donor in good health (CMV status not recorded). Some clones in this sample may be carry-over from other donors' samples.

This clonotype was counted many times. The chain joins TRBV7-2 to TRBJ2-5; TRBD1 matches 7 bases. V lost 5 bases, J lost 4 bases, and 4 bases stayed unmatched. This CDR3 comprises 13 residues. Germline CDR1 reads SGHTA; CDR2 reads FQGNSA. CDR3 nucleotides: TGTGCCAGCAGCCGAGGGGGCTTAGAGACCCAGTACTTC. This codes for CASSRGGLETQYF.

V usage is TRBV7-9 and J usage is TRBJ2-1; 7 bases line up with TRBD2. This CDR3 has 15 amino acids. Germline-derived CDR1 and CDR2 are SEHNR and FQNEAQ (reference sequence). Losses at the gene ends were 5 bases for V and 3 bases for J; bases not matched to a gene: 7. CDR3 amino acids: CASSPPGGIYNEQFF. The CDR3 coding sequence is TGTGCCAGCAGCCCCCCGGGGGGAATCTACAATGAGCAGTTCTTC.

This clonotype was recorded a few times. The V and J genes are TRBV6-1 and TRBJ1-3, with 9 bases aligning to TRBD1. The V gene end was trimmed by 1 base and the J gene end by 0 bases; junction bases not matched to a gene: 10. In germline, CDR1 is MNHNS, CDR2 SASEGT. The CDR3 sequence is 19 residues long. CDR3 in DNA: TGTGCCAGCAGTGAAGGGGACAGGGTCTCGGTCAGCTCTGGAAACACCATATATTTT. Encoded protein: CASSEGDRVSVSSGNTIYF.

This clonotype was counted a single time. The rearrangement uses TRBV7-4 and TRBJ1-6; a possible D gene is TRBD1 (5 bases). The germline V gene encodes CDR1 SGHVT and CDR2 SQSDAQ. The CDR3 totals 15 residues. The V end lost 3 bases, the J end lost 8 bases, and 14 bases lay between the germline ends. The CDR3: CASSFLGTTHSPLHF. The CDR3 coding sequence is TGTGCCAGCAGCTTTCTCGGGACTACTCATTCACCCCTCCACTTT.

The chain couples TRBV27 to TRBJ2-2; D remains unclear. Germline values: CDR1 MNHEY, CDR2 SMNVEV (reference sequence). The CDR3 consists of 13 residues. V dropped 3 bases and J dropped 6 bases, with 8 bases sitting between them. The CDR3 DNA sequence: TGTGCCAGCAGTTTTGTAGGGTCCGGGGAGCTGTTTTTT. Translation gives CASSFVGSGELFF.

The rearrangement joins TRBV7-8 to TRBJ2-7, with D perhaps assigned TRBD1 or TRBD2 (7 bases each). This CDR3 has 15 residues. The germline V gene has CDR1 SGHVS and CDR2 FQNEAQ. The V gene lost 0 bases and the J gene lost 1 base, with 10 bases spanning the gap. The CDR3 nucleotides are TGTGCCAGCAGCTTAGCCAGGGGGGGATCCTACGAGCAGTACTTC. Protein: CASSLARGGSYEQYF.

The V and J genes are TRBV12-3 or TRBV12-4 and TRBJ2-5; D might be TRBD2 (6 bases). There are 13 residues in the CDR3. V lost 2 bases to trimming and J lost 5 bases, with 9 bases between them. The CDR3 sequence: CASSLSEGETQYF. The CDR3 bases are TGTGCCAGCAGTTTATCGGAGGGGGAGACCCAGTACTTC.

This clonotype came up a few times. The chain is built from TRBV4-1 and TRBJ2-2; 8 bases map to TRBD1. Germline CDR1 and CDR2: MGHRA and YSYEKL. V was clipped by 8 bases and J by 7 bases; unmatched bases: 6. The CDR3 totals 13 residues. The CDR3 DNA reads as TGCGCCAGCCGAGGACAGGGCCACGGGGAGCTGTTTTTT. Translated, it gives CASRGQGHGELFF.

This clonotype was found a few times. V and J are TRBV6-2 or TRBV6-3 and TRBJ2-1, with D maybe TRBD2 (6 bases). Trimming removed 2 bases from V and 5 bases from J, with 22 bases in between. Germline V gives CDR1 MNHEY, CDR2 SVGEGT. The CDR3 loop spans 18 amino acids. The CDR3 sequence is CASSYPWEEGGGNNEQFF. DNA of the CDR3: TGTGCCAGCAGTTACCCCTGGGAGGAGGGAGGAGGAAACAATGAGCAGTTCTTC.

Many counts were recorded for this clonotype. The CDR3 protein is CASSHMRGRTYNEQFF. The DNA for the CDR3 is TGTGCCAGCAGCCACATGAGGGGCCGAACGTACAATGAGCAGTTCTTC. This chain uses TRBV7-8 with TRBJ2-1; D is possibly TRBD1 or TRBD2 (5 bases each). The CDR3 sequence is 16 residues long. Germline CDR1 SGHVS, CDR2 FQNEAQ. Trimming shortened V by 5 bases and J by 4 bases, and 18 bases separated the two germline ends.

This clonotype was counted many times. The chain is built from TRBV6-1 and TRBJ2-7, with 11 nucleotides matching TRBD1. Germline-derived CDR1 and CDR2 are MNHNS and SASEGT. CDR3 size: 16 residues. Trimming took 0 bases from V and 3 from J; bases not matched to a gene: 4. As DNA, the CDR3 is TGTGCCAGCAGTGAAGCCGAGGGGACAGGGGGCTACGAGCAGTACTTC. Translation gives CASSEAEGTGGYEQYF.